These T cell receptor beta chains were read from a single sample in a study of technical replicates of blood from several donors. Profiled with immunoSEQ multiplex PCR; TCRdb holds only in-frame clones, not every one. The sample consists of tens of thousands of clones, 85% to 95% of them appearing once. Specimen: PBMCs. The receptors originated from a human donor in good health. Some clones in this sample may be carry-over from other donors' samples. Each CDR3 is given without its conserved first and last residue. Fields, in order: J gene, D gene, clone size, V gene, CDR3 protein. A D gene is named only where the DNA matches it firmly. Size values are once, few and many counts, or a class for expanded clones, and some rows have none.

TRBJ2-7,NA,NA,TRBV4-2,ASSPGPSSYEQY
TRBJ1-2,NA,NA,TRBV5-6,ASSLAEGVYGYT
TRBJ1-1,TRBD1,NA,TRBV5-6,ASSLLGQGAGYTEAF
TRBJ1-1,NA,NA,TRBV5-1,ASSRVRGGNTEAF
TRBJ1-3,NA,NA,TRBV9,ASSAEGRGTGNTIY
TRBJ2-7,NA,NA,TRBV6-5,ASRSEGVAYEQY
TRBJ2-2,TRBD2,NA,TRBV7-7,ASSPGGVYTGELF
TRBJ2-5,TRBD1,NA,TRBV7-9,ASSFTVGQGVYETQY
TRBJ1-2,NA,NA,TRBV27,ASSLSGRANYGYT
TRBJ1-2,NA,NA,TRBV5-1,ASSFRYNYGYT
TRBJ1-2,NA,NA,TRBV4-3,ASSQDVRQDYGYT
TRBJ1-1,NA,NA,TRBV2,ASKRDRTEAF
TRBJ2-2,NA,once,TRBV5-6,ASSAGSTGELF
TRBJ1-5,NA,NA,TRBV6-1,ASSEGGGRYQPQH